This T cell receptor (beta chain) is drawn from a study of cytomegalovirus exposure and HLA in healthy donors. PCR was performed using 60 Vbeta and 13 Jbeta primers. The assay was immunoSEQ multiplex PCR, and TCRdb's table has in-frame clones only and misses some. This table has about 160,000 clones, approximately 79% appearing once. This CDR3 has 17 amino acids. Germline lookup yields CDR1 LNHDA and CDR2 SQIVND (reference sequence). Trimming took off 6 bases at V and 2 bases at J, with 20 bases between the two ends. The V and J genes are TRBV19 and TRBJ2-1; possible D gene TRBD1, 6 bases. The clonotype was recovered from a man aged 35 to 55 in good health and CMV-seronegative. Sample: PBMCs. The CDR3 here is CASSSRRTGLAYNEQFF. The CDR3 coding sequence is TGTGCCAGTAGCAGCCGGCGTACAGGGCTCGCCTACAATGAGCAGTTCTTC.